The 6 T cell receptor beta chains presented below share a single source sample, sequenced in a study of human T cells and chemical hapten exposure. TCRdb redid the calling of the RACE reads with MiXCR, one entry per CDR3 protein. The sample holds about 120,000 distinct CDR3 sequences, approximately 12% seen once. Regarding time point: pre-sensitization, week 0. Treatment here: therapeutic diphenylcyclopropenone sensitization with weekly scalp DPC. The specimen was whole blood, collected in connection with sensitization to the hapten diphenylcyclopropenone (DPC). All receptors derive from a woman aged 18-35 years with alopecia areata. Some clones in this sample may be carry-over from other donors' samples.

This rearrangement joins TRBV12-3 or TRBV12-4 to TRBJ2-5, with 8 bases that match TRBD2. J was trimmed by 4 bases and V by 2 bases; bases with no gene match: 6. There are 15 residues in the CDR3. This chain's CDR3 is CASSLSGGGLETQYF. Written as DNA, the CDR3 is TGTGCCAGCAGTTTAAGCGGGGGCGGTCTAGAGACCCAGTACTTC.

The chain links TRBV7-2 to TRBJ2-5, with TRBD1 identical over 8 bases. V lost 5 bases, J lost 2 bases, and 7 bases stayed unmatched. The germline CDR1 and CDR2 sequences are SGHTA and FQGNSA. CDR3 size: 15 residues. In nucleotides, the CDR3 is TGTGCCAGCAGCCTTGGACAGGGCTCACAAGAGACCCAGTACTTC. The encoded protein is CASSLGQGSQETQYF. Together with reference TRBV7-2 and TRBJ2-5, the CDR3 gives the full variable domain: GAGVSQSPSNKVTEKGKDVELRCDPISGHTALYWYRQSLGQGLEFLIYFQGNSAPDKSGLPSDRFSAERTGGSVSTLTIQRTQQEDSAVYLCASSLGQGSQETQYFGPGTRLLVL.

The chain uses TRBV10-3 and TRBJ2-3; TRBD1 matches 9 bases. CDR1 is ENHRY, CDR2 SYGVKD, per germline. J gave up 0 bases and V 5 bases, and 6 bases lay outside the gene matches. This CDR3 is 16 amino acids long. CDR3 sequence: CAISPTGTGSTDTQYF. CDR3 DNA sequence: TGTGCCATCAGTCCGACCGGGACAGGGAGCACAGATACGCAGTATTTT.

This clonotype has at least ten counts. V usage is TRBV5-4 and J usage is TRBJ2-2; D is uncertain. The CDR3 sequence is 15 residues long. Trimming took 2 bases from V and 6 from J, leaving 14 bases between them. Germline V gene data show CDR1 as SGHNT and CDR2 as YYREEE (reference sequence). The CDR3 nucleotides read TGTGCCAGCAGCTTCGGGTCGTCGTCGCCCGGGGAGCTGTTTTTT. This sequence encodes CASSFGSSSPGELFF. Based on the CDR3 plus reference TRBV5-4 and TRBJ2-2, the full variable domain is ETGVTQSPTHLIKTRGQQVTLRCSSQSGHNTVSWYQQALGQGPQFIFQYYREEENGRGNFPPRFSGLQFPNYSSELNVNALELDDSALYLCASSFGSSSPGELFFGEGSRLTVL.

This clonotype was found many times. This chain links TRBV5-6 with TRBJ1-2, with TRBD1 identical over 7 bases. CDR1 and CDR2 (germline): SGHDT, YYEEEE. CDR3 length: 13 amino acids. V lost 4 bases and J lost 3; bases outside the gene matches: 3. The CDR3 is CASSHRGDYGYTF. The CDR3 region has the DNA TGTGCCAGCAGCCACAGGGGCGACTATGGCTACACCTTC.

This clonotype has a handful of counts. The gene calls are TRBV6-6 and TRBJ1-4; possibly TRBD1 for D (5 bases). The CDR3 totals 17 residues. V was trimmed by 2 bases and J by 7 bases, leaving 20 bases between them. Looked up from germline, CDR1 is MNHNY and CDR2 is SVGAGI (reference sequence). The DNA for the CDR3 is TGTGCCAGCAGTTACGCCCGGGAAGGGGTTCGAGTTGAAAAACTGTTTTTT. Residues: CASSYAREGVRVEKLFF.